This TCR beta chain was identified during a study of shared clonotypes between healthy human individuals. Study-level findings and limits: It was only blood that was sampled, and tissue repertoires likely differ. Represented genetic and exposure-history diversity was restricted by having few donors. Memory subsets generally showed smaller estimated richness than naive subsets did.

The assay was immunoSEQ multiplex PCR, and TCRdb's table has in-frame clones only and misses some. The sample yields more than 2 million clones, around 93% seen once. Turning to this clone: What it binds is unknown. In the same sample, other DNA sequences code for this CDR3.

CD45RO-negative, CCR7-positively selected cells formed the naive CD8 fraction, excluding terminally differentiated effector memory CD45RA+ cells. The length of the CDR3 is 14 residues. Germline CDR1 is LNHDA and CDR2 is SQIVND (reference sequence). J gave up 3 bases and V 2 bases, and 3 bases lay outside the gene matches. This receptor was taken from a young man in good health. Some clones in this sample may be carry-over from other donors' samples. The rearrangement joins TRBV19 to TRBJ2-7; 8 bases agree with TRBD1. The sequenced sample consisted of naive CD8+ T cells from PBMCs. CDR3 DNA sequence: TGTGCCAGTAGTATACGGGACAGGATCTACGAGCAGTACTTC. Residues: CASSIRDRIYEQYF.